This T cell receptor (beta chain) came from a study of human T cells and chemical hapten exposure. Overall study: DPC at 0.01% went onto the upper back in patch tests, read at 6 days.

This clonotype was counted between two and nine times. As to time point: patch test 1, 2 weeks after DPC sensitization. Treatment meaning: therapeutic diphenylcyclopropenone sensitization with weekly scalp DPC. The study's library attached unique molecular identifiers to single cDNA molecules. TCRdb recomputed calls from the RACE reads with MiXCR, one row per CDR3 protein. This sample has roughly 180,000 distinct CDR3 sequences, with roughly 15% found just once. Trimming pared 3 bases from V and 5 bases from J, leaving 10 bases between. The CDR3 has 13 amino acids. Germline CDR1 LNHDA, CDR2 SQIVND (reference sequence).

The chain joins TRBV19 to TRBJ2-5, with D uncertain. The receptor comes from a woman under 40 with alopecia areata. Some clones in this sample may be carry-over from other donors' samples. The sample was whole blood, taken in connection with sensitization to the hapten diphenylcyclopropenone (DPC). The CDR3 loop reads CASSIRARETQYF. The DNA for the CDR3 is TGTGCCAGTAGTATCCGAGCGCGTGAGACCCAGTACTTC.